A single sample is the source of the 27 T cell receptor beta chains below, sequenced in a study of metastatic and nonmetastatic thyroid tumors. TCRdb called clones again from the PCR reads with MiXCR. The data contain more than 70,000 clones, less than 10% of them singletons. Every patient was untreated before thyroid surgery. The sample comprised blood. These receptors were taken from a female donor with papillary thyroid cancer or a benign thyroid nodule (not recorded which). Some clones in this sample may be carry-over from other donors' samples.

The CDR3 loop is CASSVVAGTDTQYF. The CDR3 DNA is TGTGCCAGCAGCGTAGTAGCAGGTACAGATACGCAGTATTTT. The chain uses TRBV11-2 and TRBJ2-3, with D unclear. The CDR3 covers 14 residues. V was pared by 5 bases and J by 3 bases, with 12 bases between. The germline V gene has CDR1 SGHAT and CDR2 FQNNGV.

This clone was found many times. The chain is built from TRBV25-1 and TRBJ1-6; possible D gene TRBD1, 6 bases. V was pared by 2 bases and J by 7 bases, with 12 bases between. Germline V gene lookup returns CDR1 MGHDK and CDR2 SYGVNS. The CDR3 has 15 residues. The CDR3 sequence is CASSEEGGLNSPLHF. CDR3 bases: TGTGCCAGCAGTGAAGAGGGGGGGTTGAATTCACCCCTCCACTTT.

This clone was observed a few times. Just one base apart from a much larger clone, this may be a read error. Given the absence of the conserved phenylalanine or tryptophan at the CDR3 end, a read error is likely. This chain uses TRBV20-1 with TRBJ2-7; unclear D gene. This CDR3 is built from 13 residues. Germline CDR1 is DFQATT and CDR2 is SNEGSKA (reference sequence). Trimming stripped 1 base from V and 1 base from J, with 8 bases between. CDR3 loop: CSARVRQSYEQYL. Written as DNA, the CDR3 is TGCAGTGCTAGAGTTCGGCAGTCCTACGAGCAGTACCTC.

The chain is built from TRBV30 and TRBJ2-1; tentatively, D is TRBD1 (5 bases). This CDR3 has 12 residues. The V gene lost 0 bases and the J gene lost 7 bases, with 7 bases spanning the gap. Germline V CDR1 and CDR2: GTSNPN, SVGIG (reference sequence). CDR3 region: CAWSVKGNEQFF. CDR3 nucleotide sequence: TGTGCCTGGAGTGTAAAGGGGAATGAGCAGTTCTTC.

This clone was seen a few times. Other DNA sequences of this sample code for an identical CDR3. CDR3 coding DNA: TGTGCCAGCAGCTCCGGAGGGGGAGGAGAGACCCAGTACTTC. This sequence encodes CASSSGGGGETQYF. This chain joins TRBV11-2 and TRBJ2-5; D is tentatively TRBD1 or TRBD2 (6 bases each). Trimming took off 4 bases at V and 4 bases at J, with 13 bases between the two ends. CDR1 and CDR2 (germline): SGHAT, FQNNGV. The CDR3 runs to 14 residues.

By share of the sample, this clone is medium-sized (0.01 to 0.1%). The genes are TRBV24-1 and TRBJ2-2, with 10 bases identical to TRBD1. CDR3 size: 16 residues. V gave up 0 bases and J gave up 3 bases; unmatched junction bases: 0. The germline gives CDR1 KGHDR, CDR2 SFDVKD. This CDR3 is CATSDLGQGDTGELFF. CDR3 coding DNA: TGTGCCACCAGTGATTTGGGACAGGGGGACACCGGGGAGCTGTTTTTT.

This clone was seen many times. CDR3 sequence (DNA): TGTGCCAGTGCCGGGACAGGGGGGCGCGAGCAGTACTTC. This gives the protein CASAGTGGREQYF. The V and J genes are TRBV2 and TRBJ2-7, with 11 nucleotides matching TRBD1. Germline V gene sequence: CDR1 SNHLY, CDR2 FYNNEI. The J segment lost 6 bases and the V segment lost 9 bases, leaving 7 bases of the junction unmatched. This CDR3 has 13 residues.

In this sample, this clone turned up many times. The rearrangement links TRBV5-6 to TRBJ1-4; the match to TRBD1 covers 8 bases. With 3 bases clipped from V and 6 bases from J, the junction kept 10 bases outside the gene matches. The CDR3 runs to 16 residues. Per germline, CDR1 SGHDT and CDR2 YYEEEE. The CDR3 sequence: CASSSFGQGGYEKLFF. CDR3 coding DNA: TGTGCCAGCAGCTCGTTCGGACAGGGAGGGTATGAAAAACTGTTTTTT. Using reference TRBV5-6 and TRBJ1-4 for the parts outside the CDR3, the full variable domain is DAGVTQSPTHLIKTRGQQVTLRCSPKSGHDTVSWYQQALGQGPQFIFQYYEEEERQRGNFPDRFSGHQFPNYSSELNVNALLLGDSALYLCASSSFGQGGYEKLFFGSGTQLSVL.

This clone was observed a handful of times. The CDR3 is CATSRVGAVQSDEQYF. The CDR3 coding sequence is TGTGCCACCAGCAGAGTAGGCGCCGTCCAGTCTGACGAGCAGTACTTC. The V gene is TRBV15, the J gene TRBJ2-7; D is uncertain. Germline V gives CDR1 LNHNV, CDR2 YYDKDF (reference sequence). This CDR3 spans 16 amino acids. V was shortened by 1 base and J by 5 bases, with 18 bases between the two germline ends.

The gene calls are TRBV28 and TRBJ1-6, with a tentative D call TRBD1 (5 bases). The CDR3 runs to 17 residues. CDR1 MDHEN and CDR2 SYDVKM come from the germline V gene. V lost 3 bases to trimming and J lost 3 bases, with 15 bases between them. The CDR3 is CASSLARGAHYNSPLHF. Written as DNA, the CDR3 is TGTGCCAGCAGTTTGGCGAGGGGTGCCCACTATAATTCACCCCTCCACTTT.

This clone was detected many times. The chain joins TRBV27 to TRBJ2-7; D gene unclear. The CDR3 length is 17 residues. Germline lookup yields CDR1 MNHEY and CDR2 SMNVEV (reference sequence). V dropped 4 bases and J dropped 0 bases, with 19 bases sitting between them. The CDR3 nucleotides read TGTGCCAGCAGTTCCACCTCCTTGGGCCTTAACTCCTACGAGCAGTACTTC. Its translation is CASSSTSLGLNSYEQYF.

A remark on this clone: The junction departs from the called germline gene at one end, perhaps through a read error. The chain combines TRBV12-3 or TRBV12-4 with TRBJ2-1; 8 bases are shared with TRBD2. The CDR3 spans 15 residues. CDR3 region: CASSLGLAGHNEQFF. The DNA for the CDR3 is TGTGCCAGCAGTTTAGGCCTAGCGGGCCACAATGAGCAGTTCTTT.

With respect to this clone: This may be a read error, as it is one base from a much larger clone. The CDR3 protein is CASILTRSSDEQFF. For the CDR3, the DNA is TGTGCCAGCATCTTAACCCGGAGTTCGGATGAGCAGTTCTTC. The chain employs TRBV7-3 and TRBJ2-1; D remains ambiguous. CDR1 and CDR2 (germline): SGHTA, FQGTGA. The CDR3 covers 14 residues.

CDR3 DNA: TGTGCCAGCAGTTTAACAGGGATGGAGACCCAGTACTTC. Its protein is CASSLTGMETQYF. This chain joins TRBV12-3 or TRBV12-4 and TRBJ2-5; possible D gene TRBD1, 6 bases. This CDR3 has 13 residues. V was cut by 2 bases and J by 5 bases, with 9 bases left in between.

This clone was observed many times. This chain uses TRBV7-3 with TRBJ2-7; 10 bases fit TRBD2. The J segment lost 4 bases and the V segment lost 2 bases, leaving 5 bases of the junction unmatched. This CDR3 has 15 amino acids. The V gene's germline CDR1 is SGHTA and CDR2 FQGTGA. CDR3 sequence (DNA): TGTGCCAGCAGCTTACAAGCGGGGGGGCCTTACGAGCAGTACTTC. It translates to CASSLQAGGPYEQYF.

This clone was observed at least ten times. The V and J genes are TRBV7-2 and TRBJ1-5, with TRBD1 identical over 12 bases. The CDR3 length is 15 residues. The ends lost 6 bases at V and 6 bases at J; junction bases unmatched: 6. The germline gives CDR1 SGHTA, CDR2 FQGNSA. The DNA for the CDR3 is TGTGCCAGCAGTCTGGGACAGGGGGCCGGTCAGCCCCAGCATTTT. It translates to CASSLGQGAGQPQHF.

This clone showed up many times. The chain recombines TRBV30 with TRBJ2-2; a weak D match, TRBD2 (5 bases). Germline CDR1 is GTSNPN and CDR2 is SVGIG (reference sequence). CDR3 length: 12 residues. With 0 bases removed from V and 8 bases from J, the gap between germline ends came to 7 bases. The CDR3 is CAWSVRRGELFF. CDR3 nucleotide sequence: TGTGCCTGGAGTGTACGGAGGGGGGAGCTGTTTTTT.

The table lists this clone with many counts. The gene calls are TRBV14 and TRBJ1-2; D unresolved. Trimming left V 4 bases short and J 4 bases short, with 16 bases between. CDR1 is SGHDN, CDR2 FVKESK, per germline. The CDR3 is 15 residues long. The CDR3 DNA reads as TGTGCCAGCAGCCCCTCAGTAAGGGTGGGCTATGGCTACACCTTC. This encodes CASSPSVRVGYGYTF.

In its sample, this clone was seen many times. The J gene is TRBJ2-1, the V gene TRBV19; maybe TRBD2 (6 bases). Trimming removed 0 bases at V and 4 bases at J, with 10 bases between. Germline CDR1 reads LNHDA; CDR2 reads SQIVND (reference sequence). The CDR3 is made up of 15 amino acids. CDR3 residues: CASSIDQGGYNEQFF. The CDR3 DNA is TGTGCCAGTAGTATAGACCAGGGAGGATACAATGAGCAGTTCTTC.

This clone was observed many times. CDR3 DNA: TGTGCCAGCAGGAGCGGGTTAGGGGTCACCGGGGAGCTGTTTTTT. It codes for CASRSGLGVTGELFF. The rearrangement uses TRBV6-1 and TRBJ2-2, with a weak D call TRBD2 (6 bases). Germline lookup yields CDR1 MNHNS and CDR2 SASEGT. V gave up 6 bases and J gave up 4 bases, with 15 bases separating them. The CDR3 is 15 residues long.

This clone was detected many times. This chain joins TRBV20-1 and TRBJ1-5, with a weak D call TRBD1 (5 bases). Trimming cost V 1 base and J 5 bases, with 24 bases left between them. This CDR3 is built from 18 residues. Germline V gives CDR1 DFQATT, CDR2 SNEGSKA (reference sequence). CDR3 region: CSARAPQYGRANHQPQHF. As DNA, the CDR3 is TGCAGTGCTAGAGCCCCCCAATATGGCAGGGCTAACCATCAGCCCCAGCATTTT.

This clone appeared many times. V usage is TRBV5-5 and J usage is TRBJ2-5, with 8 bases lining up with TRBD1. Germline CDR1 and CDR2: SGHKS and YYEKEE (reference sequence). With 0 bases clipped from V and 4 bases from J, the junction kept 2 bases outside the gene matches. CDR3 length: 14 amino acids. Here the CDR3 reads CASSLGTGIETQYF. The CDR3 region has the DNA TGTGCCAGCAGCTTGGGGACAGGGATAGAGACCCAGTACTTC.

This clone appeared a single time. The chain is built from TRBV9 and TRBJ1-1; D is unresolved. The CDR3 length is 15 residues. Germline V gives CDR1 SGDLS, CDR2 YYNGEE. The V gene lost 0 bases and the J gene lost 0 bases, with 9 bases spanning the gap. CDR3 region: CASSVAPTLNTEAFF. CDR3 DNA sequence: TGTGCCAGCAGCGTAGCTCCTACACTGAACACTGAAGCTTTCTTT.

This clone was found a few times. The chain has TRBV5-4 and TRBJ1-6, with D possibly TRBD1 on 5 matching bases. Germline V CDR1 and CDR2: SGHNT, YYREEE (reference sequence). The CDR3 spans 14 residues. With 0 bases removed from V and 4 bases from J, the gap between germline ends came to 5 bases. The CDR3 protein is CASSLGGYNSPLHF. Written as DNA, the CDR3 is TGTGCCAGCAGCTTGGGGGGGTATAATTCACCCCTCCACTTT.

Many counts were recorded for this clone. The chain is built from TRBV2 and TRBJ1-2; D possibly corresponds to TRBD1 (6 bases). Looked up from germline, CDR1 is SNHLY and CDR2 is FYNNEI. Trimming stripped 4 bases from V and 4 bases from J, with 10 bases between. The CDR3 consists of 13 residues. CDR3 in amino acids: CASSVRDTYGYTF. For the CDR3, the DNA is TGTGCCAGCAGTGTCCGGGACACCTATGGCTACACCTTC.

This clone was observed at least ten times. This rearrangement joins TRBV20-1 to TRBJ2-7; 10 nucleotides align to TRBD2. Germline V gives CDR1 DFQATT, CDR2 SNEGSKA (reference sequence). The CDR3 consists of 17 residues. V was pared by 3 bases and J by 2 bases, with 13 bases of the junction left unmatched. The CDR3 nucleotides read TGCAGTGCTAGGATCCAAGGGCTAGCGGGGGCCCCCTACGAGCAGTACTTC. It specifies CSARIQGLAGAPYEQYF.

This clone came up many times. This CDR3 reads CSARDRSSGNTIYF. Here the CDR3 DNA reads TGCAGTGCTAGAGATCGCAGCTCTGGAAACACCATATATTTT. The chain recombines TRBV20-1 with TRBJ1-3; D gene uncertain. V was shortened by 0 bases and J by 0 bases, with 6 bases between the two germline ends. Germline V gene lookup returns CDR1 DFQATT and CDR2 SNEGSKA (reference sequence). The CDR3 is made up of 14 amino acids.